This T cell receptor (beta chain) was profiled in a study of blood T cell repertoires in COVID-19. Study background: Recovered participants had two consecutive negative NP/OP PCR tests, healthcare professional clearance, or symptom resolution. Samples of COVID-19 (acute and convalescent) were obtained from the United States, Italy and Spain.

With 3 bases clipped from V and 0 bases from J, the junction kept 1 base outside the gene matches. The CDR3 has 15 amino acids. Germline assignment: CDR1 SGHTA and CDR2 FQGNSA. Clones were sequenced by immunoSEQ multiplex PCR, and TCRdb holds only the in-frame ones, with some missing. The sample lists roughly 210,000 clones, around 90% seen once, with more than 7% in the top ten. What was sequenced was PBMCs or T cells enriched from blood (not recorded which). This sequence was found in a man aged 30 to 45 in a cohort exposed to, infected with or recovered from COVID-19 (not recorded which). This rearrangement joins TRBV7-2 to TRBJ2-2; TRBD1 aligns across 7 bases. The CDR3 loop reads CASSLGQPNTGELFF. The CDR3 nucleotides read TGTGCCAGCAGCTTGGGACAGCCGAACACCGGGGAGCTGTTTTTT.